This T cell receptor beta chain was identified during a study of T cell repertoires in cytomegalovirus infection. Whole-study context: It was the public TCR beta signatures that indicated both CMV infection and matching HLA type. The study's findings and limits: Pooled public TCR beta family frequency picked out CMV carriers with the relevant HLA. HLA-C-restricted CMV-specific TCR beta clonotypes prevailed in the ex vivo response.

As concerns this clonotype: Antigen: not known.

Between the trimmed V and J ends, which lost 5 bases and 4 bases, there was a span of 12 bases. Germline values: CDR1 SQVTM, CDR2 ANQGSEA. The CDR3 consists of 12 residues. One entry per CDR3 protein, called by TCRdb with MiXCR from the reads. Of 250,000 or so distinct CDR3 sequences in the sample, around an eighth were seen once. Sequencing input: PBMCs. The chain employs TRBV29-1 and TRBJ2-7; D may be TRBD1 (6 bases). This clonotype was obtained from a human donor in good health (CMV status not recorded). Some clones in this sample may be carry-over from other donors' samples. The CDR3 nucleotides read TGCAGCGTTTCGGGACAACATTACGAGCAGTACTTC. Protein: CSVSGQHYEQYF.